This entry concerns a single T cell receptor (beta chain). Method: immunoSEQ multiplex PCR; TCRdb's copy keeps in-frame clones and lacks some. The table records 120,000 to 150,000 clones, approximately 84% of them present only once. The sample comes from a study of blood T cell repertoires in COVID-19. Overall study: Spain, Italy and the United States supplied samples that represented acute and convalescent COVID-19.

Ages ranged from about 18 to 89 years, with residence in approximately 25 US areas. The study assigned cohorts using participant-reported clinical history. V trimming: 0 bases; J trimming: 3 bases; junction bases outside the gene matches: 2. The CDR3 loop spans 14 amino acids. The V gene's germline CDR1 is SGDLS and CDR2 YYNGEE. Sequencing was carried out using PBMCs or T cells enriched from blood (not recorded which). The TCR sequence derives from a man aged 35-49 years with acute COVID-19. This sequence joins TRBV9 and TRBJ1-2; 7 nucleotides match TRBD1. The CDR3 DNA reads as TGTGCCAGCAGCGTAGGTCAGGGGGACTATGGCTACACCTTC. Translation gives CASSVGQGDYGYTF.